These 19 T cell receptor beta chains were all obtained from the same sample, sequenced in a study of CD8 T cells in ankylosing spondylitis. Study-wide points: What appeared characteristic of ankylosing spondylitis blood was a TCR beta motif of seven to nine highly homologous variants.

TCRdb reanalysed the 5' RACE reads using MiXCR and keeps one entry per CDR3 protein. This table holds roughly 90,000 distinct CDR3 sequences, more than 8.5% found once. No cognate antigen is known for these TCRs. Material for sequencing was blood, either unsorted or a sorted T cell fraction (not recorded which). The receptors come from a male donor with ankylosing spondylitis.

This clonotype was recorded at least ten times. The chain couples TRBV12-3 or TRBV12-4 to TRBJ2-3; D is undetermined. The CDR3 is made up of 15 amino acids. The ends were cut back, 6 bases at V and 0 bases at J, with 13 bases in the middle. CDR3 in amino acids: CASRTDDPSTDTQYF. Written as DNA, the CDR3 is TGTGCCAGCAGAACCGATGACCCTAGCACAGATACGCAGTATTTT.

The CDR3 bases are TGTGCCAGCACCGCACCCTTGAAGGGCAAAAATGGCTACACCTTC. As protein: CASTAPLKGKNGYTF. This sequence joins TRBV12-3 or TRBV12-4 and TRBJ1-2; D gene unclear. The CDR3 runs to 15 residues. Trimming removed 7 bases from V and 6 bases from J, with 21 bases in between.

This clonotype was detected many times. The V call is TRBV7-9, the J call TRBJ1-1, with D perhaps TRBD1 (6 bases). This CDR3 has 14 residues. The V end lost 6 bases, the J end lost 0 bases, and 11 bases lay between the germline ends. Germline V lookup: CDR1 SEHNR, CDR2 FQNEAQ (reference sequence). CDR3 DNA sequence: TGTGCCAGCAGAGAGGGGGGCGTGAACACTGAAGCTTTCTTT. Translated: CASREGGVNTEAFF.

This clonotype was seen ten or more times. DNA for the CDR3: TGTGCCAGTAGTATAGATCGCAGCACTGAGCAGTTCTTC. Translating gives CASSIDRSTEQFF. V is TRBV19 and J is TRBJ2-1; no definite D call. V lost 0 bases and J lost 9, with 9 bases in between. Germline V gene lookup returns CDR1 LNHDA and CDR2 SQIVND (reference sequence). This CDR3 comprises 13 residues.

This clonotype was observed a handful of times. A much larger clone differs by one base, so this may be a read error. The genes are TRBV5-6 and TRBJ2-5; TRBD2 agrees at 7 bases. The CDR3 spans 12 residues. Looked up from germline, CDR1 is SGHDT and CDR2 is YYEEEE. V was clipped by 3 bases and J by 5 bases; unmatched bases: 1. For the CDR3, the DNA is TGTGCCAGCAGCTCCGGGGGGGAGACCCAGTACTTC. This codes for CASSSGGETQYF. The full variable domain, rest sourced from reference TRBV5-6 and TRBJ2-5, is DAGVTQSPTHLIKTRGQQVTLRCSPKSGHDTVSWYQQALGQGPQFIFQYYEEEERQRGNFPDRFSGHQFPNYSSELNVNALLLGDSALYLCASSSGGETQYFGPGTRLLVL.

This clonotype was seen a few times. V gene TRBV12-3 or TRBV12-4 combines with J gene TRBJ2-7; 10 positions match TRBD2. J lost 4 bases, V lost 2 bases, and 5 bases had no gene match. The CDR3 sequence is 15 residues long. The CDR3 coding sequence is TGTGCCAGCAGTTTAACTAGCGGGGCAGCGTACGAGCAGTACTTC. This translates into CASSLTSGAAYEQYF.

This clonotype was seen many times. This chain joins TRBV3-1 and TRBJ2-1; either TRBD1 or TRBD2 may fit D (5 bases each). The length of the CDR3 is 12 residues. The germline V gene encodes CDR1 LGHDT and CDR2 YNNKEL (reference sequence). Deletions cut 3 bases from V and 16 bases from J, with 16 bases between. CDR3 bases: TGTGCCAGCAGCCAGGACCGGGACGGGGTTTTCTTC. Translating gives CASSQDRDGVFF.

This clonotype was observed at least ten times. The CDR3 DNA follows: TGTGCCAGCAGCCAAGATATAGGTGCCTACGAGCAGTACTTC. Translating gives CASSQDIGAYEQYF. V usage is TRBV4-2 and J usage is TRBJ2-7; D is unresolved. This CDR3 spans 14 amino acids. Trimming took off 0 bases at V and 2 bases at J, with 8 bases between the two ends. CDR1 is LGHNA, CDR2 YNFKEQ, per germline.

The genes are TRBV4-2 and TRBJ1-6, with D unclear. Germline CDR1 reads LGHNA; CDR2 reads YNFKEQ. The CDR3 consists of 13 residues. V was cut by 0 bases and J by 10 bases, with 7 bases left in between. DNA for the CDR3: TGTGCCAGCAGCCAAGATGGTTCCTCACCCCTCCACTTT. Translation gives CASSQDGSSPLHF.

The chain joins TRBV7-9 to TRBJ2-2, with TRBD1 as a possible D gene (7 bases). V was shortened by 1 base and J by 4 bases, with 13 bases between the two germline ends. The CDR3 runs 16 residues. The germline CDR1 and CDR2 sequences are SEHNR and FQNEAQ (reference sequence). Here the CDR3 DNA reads TGTGCCAGCAGCTTAGGCGGGACAGCCGTCACCGGGGAGCTGTTTTTT. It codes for CASSLGGTAVTGELFF.

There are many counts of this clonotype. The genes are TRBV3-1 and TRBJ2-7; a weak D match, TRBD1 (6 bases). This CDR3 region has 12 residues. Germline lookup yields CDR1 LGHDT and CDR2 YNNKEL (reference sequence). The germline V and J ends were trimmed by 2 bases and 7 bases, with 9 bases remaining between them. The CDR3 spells CASSQLDREQYF. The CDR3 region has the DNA TGTGCCAGCAGCCAATTAGACAGGGAGCAGTACTTC.

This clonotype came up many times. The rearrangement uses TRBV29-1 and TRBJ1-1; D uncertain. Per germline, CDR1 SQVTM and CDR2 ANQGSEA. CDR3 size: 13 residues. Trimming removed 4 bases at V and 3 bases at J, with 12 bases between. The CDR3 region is CSVGTESDTEAFF. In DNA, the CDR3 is TGCAGCGTTGGTACCGAATCTGACACTGAAGCTTTCTTT. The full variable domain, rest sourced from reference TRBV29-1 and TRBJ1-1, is SAVISQKPSRDICQRGTSLTIQCQVDSQVTMMFWYRQQPGQSLTLIATANQGSEATYESGFVIDKFPISRPNLTFSTLTVSNMSPEDSSIYLCSVGTESDTEAFFGQGTRLTVV.

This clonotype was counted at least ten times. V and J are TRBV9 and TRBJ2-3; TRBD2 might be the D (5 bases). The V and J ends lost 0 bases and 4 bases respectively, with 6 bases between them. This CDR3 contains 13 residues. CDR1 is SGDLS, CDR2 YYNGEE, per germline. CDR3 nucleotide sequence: TGTGCCAGCAGCGTAGGAGGGCCAGATACGCAGTATTTT. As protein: CASSVGGPDTQYF.

The DNA of the CDR3 is TGCAGTGCACCAAACCAGGGTGGGGTGCGCCCTGGGACCACAGATACGCAGTATTTT. This codes for CSAPNQGGVRPGTTDTQYF. The chain uses TRBV20-1 and TRBJ2-3; D assignment may be TRBD1 or TRBD2 (5 bases each). Germline loops: CDR1 DFQATT, CDR2 SNEGSKA (reference sequence). The CDR3 runs 19 residues. The germline V and J ends were trimmed by 6 bases and 2 bases, with 30 bases remaining between them.

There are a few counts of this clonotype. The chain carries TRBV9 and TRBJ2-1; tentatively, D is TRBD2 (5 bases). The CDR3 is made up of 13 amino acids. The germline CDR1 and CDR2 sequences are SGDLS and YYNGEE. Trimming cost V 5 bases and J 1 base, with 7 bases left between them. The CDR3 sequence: CASSRESYNEQFF. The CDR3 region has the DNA TGTGCCAGCAGTAGGGAGTCCTACAATGAGCAGTTCTTC.

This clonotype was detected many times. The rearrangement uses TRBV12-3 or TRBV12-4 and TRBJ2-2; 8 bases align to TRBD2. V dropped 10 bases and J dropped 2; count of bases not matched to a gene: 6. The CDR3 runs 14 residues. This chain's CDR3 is CAIFSGANTGELFF. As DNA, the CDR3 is TGTGCCATCTTTAGCGGGGCCAACACCGGGGAGCTGTTTTTT.

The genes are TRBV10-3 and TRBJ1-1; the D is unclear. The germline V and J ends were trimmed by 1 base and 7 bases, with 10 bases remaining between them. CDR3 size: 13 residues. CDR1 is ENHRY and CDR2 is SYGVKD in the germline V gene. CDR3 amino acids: CAISELRDGEAFF. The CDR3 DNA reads TGTGCCATCAGTGAGTTGAGGGATGGTGAAGCTTTCTTT.

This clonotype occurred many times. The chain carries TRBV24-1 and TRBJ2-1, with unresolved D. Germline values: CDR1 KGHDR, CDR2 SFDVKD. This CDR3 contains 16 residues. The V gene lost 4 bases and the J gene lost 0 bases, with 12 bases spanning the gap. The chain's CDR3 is CATSETTDSSYNEQFF. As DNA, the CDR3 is TGTGCCACCAGTGAGACAACAGATTCCTCCTACAATGAGCAGTTCTTC.

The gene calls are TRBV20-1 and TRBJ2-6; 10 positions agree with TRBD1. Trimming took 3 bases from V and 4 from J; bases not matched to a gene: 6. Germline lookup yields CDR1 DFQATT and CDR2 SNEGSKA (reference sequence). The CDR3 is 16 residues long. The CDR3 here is CSASPGTGEGANVLTF. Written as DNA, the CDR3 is TGCAGTGCTAGTCCCGGGACAGGGGAAGGGGCCAACGTCCTGACTTTC.